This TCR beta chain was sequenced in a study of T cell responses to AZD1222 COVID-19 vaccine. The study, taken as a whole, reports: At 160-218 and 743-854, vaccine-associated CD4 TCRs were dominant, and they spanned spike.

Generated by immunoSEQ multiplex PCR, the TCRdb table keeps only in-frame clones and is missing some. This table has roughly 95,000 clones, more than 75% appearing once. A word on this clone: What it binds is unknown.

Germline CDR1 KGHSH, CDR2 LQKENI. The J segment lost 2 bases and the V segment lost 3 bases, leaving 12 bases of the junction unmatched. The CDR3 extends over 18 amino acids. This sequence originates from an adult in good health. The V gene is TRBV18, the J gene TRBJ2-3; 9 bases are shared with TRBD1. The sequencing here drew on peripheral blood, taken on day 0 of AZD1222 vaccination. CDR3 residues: CASSPSRGTGGNTDTQYF. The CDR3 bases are TGTGCCAGCTCACCCTCCCGTGGTACAGGGGGCAACACAGATACGCAGTATTTT.